In its sample, the clone carrying this T cell receptor (beta chain) was seen a few times. The antigen remains undetermined. These data belong to a study of regulatory T cells in long-lasting Graves disease. On the study more broadly: More than 5 years of antithyroid drugs with positive TSH receptor antibodies defined persistent Graves' disease. General study findings and limits: A greater number of public clonotypes (under 3,000) was shared by persistent patients than by new patients (roughly 880).

Arm-PCR of CDR3 regions and iRepertoire HTBI primers were the basis on which TCR beta libraries were built. MiXCR was run by TCRdb on the multiplex PCR reads, yielding one entry per CDR3 protein. This table has roughly 400,000 distinct CDR3 sequences, roughly a fifth appearing once. The time point here: persistent/refractory GD, antithyroid drugs over 5 years with positive TRAb. Generation of the TCR library employed RNA extracted from PBMCs. This CDR3 region has 15 residues. V lost 2 bases and J 0 bases, leaving 8 bases between the germline ends. Germline loops: CDR1 SGDLS, CDR2 YYNGEE. The receptor comes from a female donor with Graves disease. The starting material was peripheral blood mononuclear cells (PBMCs), obtained when the disease was refractory, from a patient treated with antithyroid drugs. The chain has TRBV9 and TRBJ2-2; a possible D gene is TRBD1 (6 bases). The CDR3 coding sequence is TGTGCCAGCAGCGTGAGGGACACGAACACCGGGGAGCTGTTTTTT. Encoded protein: CASSVRDTNTGELFF.